The 8 T cell receptor beta chains listed next were all sequenced from one sample in a study of T cells expressing NK-cell markers. TCRdb reworked the 5' RACE reads into one entry per CDR3 protein, no DNA. This listing includes roughly 420,000 distinct CDR3 sequences. Specimen: blood T cells: a sorted CD56 or NKG2C T cell subset, CD4+ or CD8+ T cells, or bulk PBMC T cells (not recorded which). These receptors all come from a woman aged 18-70 years in good health.

This chain connects TRBV6-6 to TRBJ2-2. The CDR3 covers 11 residues. Germline V lookup: CDR1 MNHNY, CDR2 SVGAGI (reference sequence). CDR3 in amino acids: CASISWGELFF.

The rearrangement links TRBV20-1 to TRBJ2-3; TCRdb gives TRBD2 as the D gene, but with no DNA this cannot be confirmed. Germline V CDR1 and CDR2: DFQATT, SNEGSKA (reference sequence). CDR3 size: 16 residues. CDR3 amino acids: CSARPLRGSATDTQYF.

The chain has TRBV16 and TRBJ2-1; the TRBD2 assignment by TCRdb is unverifiable without DNA. From germline, CDR1 is KGHSY and CDR2 FQNENV. This CDR3 comprises 15 residues. Here the CDR3 reads CASSQSLLGGNEQFF.

CDR3 amino acids: CASSLAQKRGETQYF. V usage is TRBV5-6 and J usage is TRBJ2-5; TCRdb proposes TRBD2, but this gene call is untestable without DNA. CDR1 is SGHDT and CDR2 is YYEEEE in the germline V gene. The CDR3 length is 15 residues.

The chain is built from TRBV28 and TRBJ2-7; TCRdb indicates TRBD2, and absent DNA this call remains unverified. CDR1 is MDHEN, CDR2 SYDVKM, per germline. The CDR3 covers 17 residues. CDR3 sequence: CASSWGGLADRTYEQYF.

The chain combines TRBV10-3 with TRBJ2-7; TCRdb designates TRBD2, a call that cannot be tested without DNA. The CDR3 is 14 amino acids. Germline CDR1 is ENHRY and CDR2 is SYGVKD. CDR3 in amino acids: CAISQSEGGYEQYF.

The chain carries TRBV20-1 and TRBJ1-6; lacking DNA, the TRBD1 call made by TCRdb goes unchecked. The CDR3 has 18 residues. Germline CDR1 and CDR2: DFQATT and SNEGSKA (reference sequence). The CDR3 here is CSARGAKGGRIYNSPLHF.

The genes are TRBV4-3 and TRBJ2-3. This CDR3 has 17 residues. The germline V gene has CDR1 LGHNA and CDR2 YSLEER. CDR3 sequence reads: CASSQDWASEVTDTQYF.